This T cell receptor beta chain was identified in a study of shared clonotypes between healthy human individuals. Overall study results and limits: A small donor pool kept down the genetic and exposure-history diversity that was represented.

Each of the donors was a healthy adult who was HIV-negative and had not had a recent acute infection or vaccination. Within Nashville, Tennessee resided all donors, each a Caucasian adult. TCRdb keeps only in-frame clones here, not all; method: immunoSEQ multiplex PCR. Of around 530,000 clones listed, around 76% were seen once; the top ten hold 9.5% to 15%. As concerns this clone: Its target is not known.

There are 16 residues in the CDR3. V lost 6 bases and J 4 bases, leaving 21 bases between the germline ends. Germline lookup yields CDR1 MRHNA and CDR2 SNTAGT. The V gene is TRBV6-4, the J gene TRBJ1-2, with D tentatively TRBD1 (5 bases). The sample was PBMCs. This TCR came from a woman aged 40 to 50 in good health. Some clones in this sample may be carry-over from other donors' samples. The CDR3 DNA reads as TGTGCCAGCAGCCAAGTTCGGTCAGGGCTAGGCTATGGCTACACCTTC. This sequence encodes CASSQVRSGLGYGYTF.